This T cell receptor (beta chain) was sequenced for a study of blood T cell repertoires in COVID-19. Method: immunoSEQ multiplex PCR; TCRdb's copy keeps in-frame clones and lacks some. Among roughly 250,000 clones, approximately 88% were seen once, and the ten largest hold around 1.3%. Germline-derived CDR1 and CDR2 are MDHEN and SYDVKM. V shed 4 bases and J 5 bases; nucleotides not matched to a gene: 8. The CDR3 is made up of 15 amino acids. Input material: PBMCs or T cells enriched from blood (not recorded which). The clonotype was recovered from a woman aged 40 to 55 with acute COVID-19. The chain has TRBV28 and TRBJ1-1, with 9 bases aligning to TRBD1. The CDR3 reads CASSSPGQGDTEAFF. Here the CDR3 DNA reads TGTGCCAGCAGTTCACCGGGACAGGGCGATACTGAAGCTTTCTTT. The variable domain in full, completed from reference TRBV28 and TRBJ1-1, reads DVKVTQSSRYLVKRTGEKVFLECVQDMDHENMFWYRQDPGLGLRLIYFSYDVKMKEKGDIPEGYSVSREKKERFSLILESASTNQTSMYLCASSSPGQGDTEAFFGQGTRLTVV.